This T cell receptor beta chain was identified during a study of cytomegalovirus exposure and HLA in healthy donors. The study's findings and limits: Most of the CMV-associated TCR beta chains (in a later analysis) appeared to be HLA-restricted. Among TCR beta chains of equal frequency, HLA-associated ones were more clonally expanded in a later analysis. Follow-up analysis seemed to connect common viral pathogens with several of the most significant clusters identified.

This PCR relied on a set of 60 Vbeta primers and 13 Jbeta primers. TCRdb's table, derived via immunoSEQ multiplex PCR, lists solely in-frame clones and lacks some. The profile shows about 170,000 clones, roughly three quarters of them singletons. The CDR3 runs to 18 residues. Germline loops: CDR1 SGHVS, CDR2 FQNEAQ. V was pared by 0 bases and J by 1 base, with 18 bases between. These donors, healthy bone marrow donors, were studied. Worth noting for this clone: Its target is not known.

This receptor was taken from a man aged 35 to 55 in good health and CMV-seropositive. The sequenced material came from PBMCs. The rearrangement joins TRBV7-8 to TRBJ1-1, with D perhaps matching TRBD1 (5 bases). CDR3 nucleotides: TGTGCCAGCAGCTTAGCGAGGTGGGTGGGGGGTAGGAACACTGAAGCTTTCTTT. This gives the protein CASSLARWVGGRNTEAFF. The variable domain in full, completed from reference TRBV7-8 and TRBJ1-1, reads GAGVSQSPRYKVAKRGQDVALRCDPISGHVSLFWYQQALGQGPEFLTYFQNEAQLDKSGLPSDRFFAERPEGSVSTLKIQRTQQEDSAVYLCASSLARWVGGRNTEAFFGQGTRLTVV.